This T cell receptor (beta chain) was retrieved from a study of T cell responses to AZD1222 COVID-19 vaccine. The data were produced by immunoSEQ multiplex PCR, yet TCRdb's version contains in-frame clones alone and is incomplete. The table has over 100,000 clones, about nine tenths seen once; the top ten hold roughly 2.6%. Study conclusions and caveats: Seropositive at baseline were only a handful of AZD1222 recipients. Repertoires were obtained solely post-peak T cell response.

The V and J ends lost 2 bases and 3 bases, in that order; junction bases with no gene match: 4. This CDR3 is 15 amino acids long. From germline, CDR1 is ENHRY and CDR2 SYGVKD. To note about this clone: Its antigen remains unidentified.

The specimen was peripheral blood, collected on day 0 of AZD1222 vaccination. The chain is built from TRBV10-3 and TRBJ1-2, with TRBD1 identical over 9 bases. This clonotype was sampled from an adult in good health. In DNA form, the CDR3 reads TGTGCCATCAGTGAGCCGGACAGGGGACACTATGGCTACACCTTC. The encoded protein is CAISEPDRGHYGYTF.